The rows below give T cell receptor beta chains drawn from one sample of a study of blood T cell repertoires in COVID-19. Here immunoSEQ multiplex PCR was the method, and the copy in TCRdb shows in-frame clones only, minus some. The sample holds around 400,000 clones, more than 85% seen once. The sequencing input was PBMCs or T cells enriched from blood (not recorded which). These receptors originate from a woman in her thirties or forties who had been exposed to COVID-19. The CDR3 runs from the conserved cysteine through the conserved F or W. The D gene is left open where the match is weak. Size tells how often a clone was seen (once, few, many) or the class of an expanded clone, and some rows leave it out.

D gene,clone size,V gene,J gene,CDR3 DNA,CDR3 protein
-,-,TRBV5-1,TRBJ2-2,TGCGCCAGCAGCTTGGCCCTTCACAGTAATACCGGGGAGCTGTTTTTT,CASSLALHSNTGELFF
TRBD1,-,TRBV5-1,TRBJ2-7,TGCGCCAGCGGGACAGGACGCTCCTACGAGCAGTACTTC,CASGTGRSYEQYF
TRBD1,-,TRBV6-5,TRBJ2-3,TGTGCCAGCGCGTTGGGACAGACCTCAGATACGCAGTATTTT,CASALGQTSDTQYF
-,-,TRBV11-3,TRBJ2-7,TGTGCCAGCAGCTTAGCCCGGAGCTCCTACGAGCAGTACTTC,CASSLARSSYEQYF
-,-,TRBV5-1,TRBJ1-2,TGCGCCAGCAGCTTGGACCAGGGTGCCTATGGCTACACCTTC,CASSLDQGAYGYTF
-,-,TRBV18,TRBJ2-1,TGTGCCAGCTCACCACGGGAGCGGGTCTACAATGAGCAGTTCTTC,CASSPRERVYNEQFF
TRBD2,-,TRBV4-3,TRBJ2-7,TGCGCCAGCAGCCAAGCGTATAGCGGGAGGACAACTTTTTCCTACGAGCAGTACTTC,CASSQAYSGRTTFSYEQYF
-,once,TRBV9,TRBJ1-3,TGTGCCAGCAGCGTAGGCCCACTGATCTCTGGAAACACCATATATTTT,CASSVGPLISGNTIYF
TRBD1,-,TRBV5-4,TRBJ1-2,TGTGCCAGCAGCTTGGCCGGCAGGGGGCCTCGTGGCTACACCTTC,CASSLAGRGPRGYTF
-,-,TRBV21-1,TRBJ1-2,TGTGCCAGCAGATTCACTCTACCGGGACAATCAACAAACTATGGCTACACCTTC,CASRFTLPGQSTNYGYTF
-,once,TRBV11-3,TRBJ1-6,TGTGCCAGCAGCTTGGGGGGGTCCTCACCCCTCCACTTT,CASSLGGSSPLHF
TRBD2,-,TRBV5-1,TRBJ2-2,TGCGCCAGCAGCTCAGGGACTAGCGAGATAATAACCGGGGAGCTGTTTTTT,CASSSGTSEIITGELFF
TRBD1,once,TRBV29-1,TRBJ1-2,TGCAGCGTTGAAGGGCTGGGCAGGGGGCGAAGGTATGGCTACACCTTC,CSVEGLGRGRRYGYTF
TRBD1,-,TRBV18,TRBJ1-2,TGTGCCAGCTCACCAACGGGGACAGGCGGTGGTGGCTACACCTTC,CASSPTGTGGGGYTF
TRBD1,-,TRBV5-4,TRBJ1-1,TGTGCCAGCAGCTTGGGCCAGGGGCCAGGGGGAGCTTTCTTT,CASSLGQGPGGAFF
-,-,TRBV28,TRBJ1-5,TGTGCCAGCAGTCCTGTGGCGGGGATTGGTAGCAATCAGCCCCAGCATTTT,CASSPVAGIGSNQPQHF
-,-,TRBV24-1,TRBJ1-1,TGTGCCACCAGTGATCGCGGGACGGGGAACACTGAAGCTTTCTTT,CATSDRGTGNTEAFF
TRBD1,-,TRBV5-1,TRBJ1-2,TGCGCCAGCAGCGACAACCCCGGGACAGGGGCCGGCTACACCTTC,CASSDNPGTGAGYTF
TRBD1,-,TRBV28,TRBJ1-4,TGTGCCAGCAGTTTATGGGGGACAGGGAATGAAAAACTGTTTTTT,CASSLWGTGNEKLFF
-,-,TRBV6-5,TRBJ1-1,TGTGCCAGCACTAGGGGCGGCTCAGTGAACACTGAAGCTTTCTTT,CASTRGGSVNTEAFF
-,-,TRBV12-3/TRBV12-4,TRBJ2-7,TGTGCCAGCAGTTTCCAGGGAGGCGAGCAGTACTTC,CASSFQGGEQYF
TRBD1,-,TRBV5-1,TRBJ1-2,TGCGCCAGCAGCCCGGCTGGGCAGGGGGCTGGTAGCTACACCTTC,CASSPAGQGAGSYTF
TRBD1,-,TRBV7-2,TRBJ1-1,TGTGCCAGCAGCTTATCAGGGGGCCTTGAAGCTTTCTTT,CASSLSGGLEAFF
TRBD1,-,TRBV6-5,TRBJ1-2,TGTGCCAGCCGCCCGGGACAGGGGCTGAGGGGCTACACCTTC,CASRPGQGLRGYTF
TRBD1,-,TRBV28,TRBJ2-1,TGTGCCAGCAGTTTCCAGGGGGCGATGCTCGGCAATGAGCAGTTCTTC,CASSFQGAMLGNEQFF
TRBD1,-,TRBV6-5,TRBJ1-2,TGTGCCAGCAGCCCAGACAGGGTTGGCTACACCTTC,CASSPDRVGYTF
TRBD2,-,TRBV9,TRBJ2-7,TGTGCCAGCAGCGTAGTGGGGACTAGCGGGAGCAACGAGCAGTACTTC,CASSVVGTSGSNEQYF
-,-,TRBV24-1,TRBJ2-2,TGTGCCACCAGTGATTTCGGCCTAGACACCGGGGAGCTGTTTTTT,CATSDFGLDTGELFF
-,-,TRBV28,TRBJ1-5,TGTGCCAGCACAGAGCGGGGATGGGGCAATCAGCCCCAGCATTTT,CASTERGWGNQPQHF
-,-,TRBV19,TRBJ2-5,TGTGCCAGTAGTATAGACGGAGGAGAGACCCAGTACTTC,CASSIDGGETQYF
-,-,TRBV15,TRBJ1-3,TGTGCCACCAGCGGACACGTACAGGCCCTCGGAAACACCATATATTTT,CATSGHVQALGNTIYF
TRBD1,-,TRBV24-1,TRBJ1-2,TGTGCCACCAGTGATTTAGGGGACAGGGTAGATGGCTACACCTTC,CATSDLGDRVDGYTF
-,-,TRBV15,TRBJ1-5,TGTGCCACCAGCAGAGATGCCAGGCCAAGCAATCAGCCCCAGCATTTT,CATSRDARPSNQPQHF
TRBD2,-,TRBV14,TRBJ2-3,TGTGCCAGCAGCCAGACTAGCGGGAGACCAGATACGCAGTATTTT,CASSQTSGRPDTQYF
-,-,TRBV27,TRBJ1-2,TGTGCCAGCAGGACAGTTACTGGGGGCTACACCTTC,CASRTVTGGYTF
TRBD1,once,TRBV2,TRBJ1-2,TGTGCCAGCACTCCCGACAGGGGCGGGGGCTACACCTTC,CASTPDRGGGYTF
TRBD1,-,TRBV2,TRBJ1-1,TGTGCCAGCAGAAGGGACAGGGGGGTCACTGAAGCTTTCTTT,CASRRDRGVTEAFF
-,-,TRBV3-1/TRBV3-2,TRBJ1-5,TGTGCCAGCAGCCGCGGGGGGTGGGCCCAGCATTTT,CASSRGGWAQHF
TRBD1,-,TRBV19,TRBJ2-1,TGTGCCAGTAGTATCGGACAGGCGGTTGGGAATGAGCAGTTCTTC,CASSIGQAVGNEQFF
TRBD1,few,TRBV5-4,TRBJ2-4,TGTGCCAGCAGCTCTGGCGGGACTTTGGGACAGGAGAACATTCAGTACTTC,CASSSGGTLGQENIQYF